These 26 T cell receptor beta chains originate from one sample sequenced in a study of blood T cells in healthy people across ages. A sample-barcoded 5' primer and a J-beta primer mix were used in a second PCR of roughly 7 to 12 cycles. Each CDR3 protein is one row after TCRdb ran MiXCR on the 5' RACE reads. The table has about 680,000 distinct CDR3 sequences, more than 40% seen once. The sequenced sample was blood. Receptors originate from a woman in her fifties or sixties in good health.

V usage is TRBV30 and J usage is TRBJ2-5; maybe TRBD1 (6 bases). Gene TRBJ2-7 matches the end of the DNA better, so the J call may be wrong. The V gene's germline CDR1 is GTSNPN and CDR2 SVGIG (reference sequence). The CDR3 runs 13 residues. In DNA form, the CDR3 reads TGTGCCTGGAGTGCAGGGACATACTACGAGCAGTACTTC. Protein product: CAWSAGTYYEQYF.

This clonotype was observed a single time. This rearrangement joins TRBV20-1 to TRBJ2-3, with D possibly being TRBD1 or TRBD2 (5 bases each). Deletions cut 6 bases from V and 5 bases from J, with 24 bases between. The length of the CDR3 is 16 residues. Looked up from germline, CDR1 is DFQATT and CDR2 is SNEGSKA (reference sequence). DNA of the CDR3: TGCAGTGCATCGACGGGACGGGCCCCCGGTGGAGATACGCAGTATTTT. This codes for CSASTGRAPGGDTQYF.

The V and J genes are TRBV24-1 and TRBJ2-1; D is possibly TRBD2 (5 bases). The CDR3 is 14 residues long. V was clipped by 7 bases and J by 10 bases, with 19 bases between them. Germline V gene lookup returns CDR1 KGHDR and CDR2 SFDVKD. The CDR3 sequence: CATSPQAFRGEQFF. In nucleotides, the CDR3 is TGTGCCACCAGCCCCCAGGCCTTTCGGGGAGAGCAGTTCTTC.

The chain is built from TRBV10-3 and TRBJ1-2; tentative D call: TRBD1 (6 bases). Germline V lookup: CDR1 ENHRY, CDR2 SYGVKD. Trimming took off 5 bases at V and 6 bases at J, with 13 bases between the two ends. The CDR3 totals 13 residues. The CDR3 DNA follows: TGTGCCATCAGTCCCACAGGGTTCGATGGCTACACCTTC. It is translated as CAISPTGFDGYTF.

This clonotype showed up just once. This rearrangement joins TRBV24-1 to TRBJ2-3; D unclear. The ends were cut back, 4 bases at V and 0 bases at J, with 13 bases in the middle. The germline CDR1 and CDR2 sequences are KGHDR and SFDVKD. The CDR3 consists of 16 residues. CDR3: CATSDTRWRSTDTQYF. CDR3 DNA: TGTGCCACCAGTGACACCAGATGGAGAAGCACAGATACGCAGTATTTT.

The V call is TRBV18, the J call TRBJ2-1; 9 bases fit TRBD2. The CDR3 runs 16 residues. Germline V CDR1 and CDR2: KGHSH, LQKENI. V trimming: 0 bases; J trimming: 4 bases; junction bases outside the gene matches: 4. DNA of the CDR3: TGTGCCAGCTCACCACCTAGCGGGAGACAATACAATGAGCAGTTCTTC. Residues: CASSPPSGRQYNEQFF.

This sequence joins TRBV29-1 and TRBJ2-5; the match to TRBD1 covers 12 bases. Germline V gives CDR1 SQVTM, CDR2 ANQGSEA. V trimming: 2 bases; J trimming: 7 bases; junction bases outside the gene matches: 8. This CDR3 contains 15 residues. The CDR3 reads CSVERDRGRYGTQYF. The DNA for the CDR3 is TGCAGCGTTGAACGGGACAGGGGGCGCTATGGGACCCAGTACTTC. Based on the CDR3 plus reference TRBV29-1 and TRBJ2-5, the full variable domain is SAVISQKPSRDICQRGTSLTIQCQVDSQVTMMFWYRQQPGQSLTLIATANQGSEATYESGFVIDKFPISRPNLTFSTLTVSNMSPEDSSIYLCSVERDRGRYGTQYFGPGTRLLVL.

The CDR3, as DNA: TGCAGCGTCAGCGGGAGGGCATCCGACGAGCAGTACTTC. Encoded protein: CSVSGRASDEQYF. The V and J genes are TRBV29-1 and TRBJ2-7; 10 bases are shared with TRBD2. The V gene's germline CDR1 is SQVTM and CDR2 ANQGSEA. CDR3 size: 13 residues. V lost 6 bases and J lost 5; bases outside the gene matches: 7.

The rearrangement joins TRBV7-3 to TRBJ1-1; D call uncertain. The CDR3 is 13 residues long. The germline V and J ends were trimmed by 8 bases and 4 bases, with 14 bases remaining between them. Germline-derived CDR1 and CDR2 are SGHTA and FQGTGA. The CDR3 nucleotides are TGTGCCAGCTCCCCCCAGGCTGGCACTGAAGCTTTCTTT. Translating it yields CASSPQAGTEAFF.

In its sample, this clonotype was seen a few times. The DNA for the CDR3 is TGTGCCAGCAGCTTTCGGGGGTTTACCCAAGAGACCCAGTACTTC. This encodes CASSFRGFTQETQYF. The chain couples TRBV11-1 to TRBJ2-5; D might be TRBD2 (6 bases). Germline-derived CDR1 and CDR2 are SGHAT and FQDESV (reference sequence). V lost 3 bases and J 1 base, leaving 12 bases between the germline ends. The CDR3 has 15 amino acids.

There are a few counts of this clonotype. This chain connects TRBV4-3 to TRBJ2-7, with 9 bases fitting TRBD1. The CDR3 is 13 residues long. V was clipped by 4 bases and J by 7 bases; unmatched bases: 5. The germline V gene has CDR1 LGHNA and CDR2 YSLEER. The CDR3 here is CASSPGTGWEQYF. The CDR3 bases are TGCGCCAGCAGCCCAGGGACAGGGTGGGAGCAGTACTTC.

This chain connects TRBV6-5 to TRBJ2-5, with 8 positions matching TRBD2. Judging by the DNA end, TRBJ2-7 fits better; the J call may be wrong. Germline CDR1 MNHEY, CDR2 SVGAGI. The CDR3 consists of 15 residues. The CDR3 region has the DNA TGTGCCAGCAGAAACCCTAGCGGGCCCTCGAACGAGCAGTACTTC. It codes for CASRNPSGPSNEQYF.

The chain recombines TRBV20-1 with TRBJ1-2, with 7 bases aligning to TRBD1. Per germline, CDR1 DFQATT and CDR2 SNEGSKA (reference sequence). The CDR3 contains 16 residues. The V gene end was trimmed by 0 bases and the J gene end by 0 bases; junction bases not matched to a gene: 7. The CDR3 here is CSARDAPGTANYGYTF. The CDR3 nucleotides read TGCAGTGCTAGAGATGCCCCCGGGACAGCTAACTATGGCTACACCTTC.

Only one count was recorded for this clonotype. The chain recombines TRBV20-1 with TRBJ1-1; 8 bases agree with TRBD1. The CDR3 extends over 13 amino acids. CDR1 DFQATT and CDR2 SNEGSKA come from the germline V gene (reference sequence). V trimming: 6 bases; J trimming: 13 bases; junction bases outside the gene matches: 16. CDR3 sequence: CSAGRTGFDIGFF. DNA of the CDR3: TGCAGTGCAGGAAGGACAGGGTTCGATATAGGTTTCTTT.

The rearrangement uses TRBV27 and TRBJ1-2; 9 bases are a match to TRBD1. V lost 2 bases, J lost 2 bases, and 3 bases stayed unmatched. The CDR3 runs 15 residues. Germline CDR1 is MNHEY and CDR2 is SMNVEV (reference sequence). The CDR3 sequence is CASSLEQGANYGYTF. CDR3 DNA sequence: TGTGCCAGCAGTTTAGAACAGGGGGCAAACTATGGCTACACCTTC.

The chain combines TRBV6-2 or TRBV6-3 with TRBJ2-7, with unresolved D. V lost 2 bases and J 2 bases, leaving 7 bases between the germline ends. The CDR3 consists of 13 residues. From germline, CDR1 is MNHEY and CDR2 SVGEGT. The CDR3 protein is CASSYPPTYEQYF. In DNA, the CDR3 is TGTGCCAGCAGTTACCCCCCCACCTACGAGCAGTACTTC.

This clonotype was observed a handful of times. The chain recombines TRBV5-6 with TRBJ2-7, with 10 positions matching TRBD1. Unmatched junction bases numbered 4, after V lost 3 bases and J lost 4 bases. The CDR3 is made up of 14 amino acids. Per the germline V gene, CDR1 is SGHDT and CDR2 is YYEEEE. The CDR3 sequence is CASSSTGGGYEQYF. CDR3 coding DNA: TGTGCCAGCAGCTCGACAGGGGGCGGATACGAGCAGTACTTC.

V gene TRBV29-1 combines with J gene TRBJ2-4; 14 bases are shared with TRBD2. Looked up from germline, CDR1 is SQVTM and CDR2 is ANQGSEA. This CDR3 comprises 15 residues. J was trimmed by 8 bases and V by 4 bases; bases with no gene match: 7. The CDR3 spells CSVGRLAGGGDIQYF. As DNA, the CDR3 is TGCAGCGTTGGAAGACTAGCGGGAGGGGGAGACATTCAGTACTTC.

A single count supports this clonotype. V and J are TRBV12-5 and TRBJ2-2, with 10 bases matching TRBD2. Germline lookup yields CDR1 LGHNT and CDR2 FRNRAP. Trimming took 0 bases from V and 5 from J; bases not matched to a gene: 9. The CDR3 is 18 residues long. The CDR3 bases are TGTGCTAGTGGTTTGGTTGGACTAGCGGAAACGGGGACCGGGGAGCTGTTTTTT. This sequence encodes CASGLVGLAETGTGELFF. The full variable domain, in which reference TRBV12-5 and TRBJ2-2 provide the parts outside the CDR3, is DARVTQTPRHKVTEMGQEVTMRCQPILGHNTVFWYRQTMMQGLELLAYFRNRAPLDDSGMPKDRFSAEMPDATLATLKIQPSEPRDSAVYFCASGLVGLAETGTGELFFGEGSRLTVL.

The genes are TRBV18 and TRBJ1-1; D is perhaps TRBD1 (6 bases). The germline V and J ends were trimmed by 3 bases and 4 bases, with 15 bases remaining between them. Germline values: CDR1 KGHSH, CDR2 LQKENI. The CDR3 has 15 residues. Here the CDR3 DNA reads TGTGCCAGCTCACCTGAACAGGGAGGGGGCACTGAAGCTTTCTTT. Translated, it gives CASSPEQGGGTEAFF.

The chain carries TRBV7-9 and TRBJ2-2; D unresolved. Trimming took 4 bases from V and 6 from J, leaving 6 bases between them. Per the germline V gene, CDR1 is SEHNR and CDR2 is FQNEAQ (reference sequence). This CDR3 has 12 amino acids. CDR3 sequence reads: CASSWTAGELFF. CDR3 nucleotide sequence: TGTGCCAGCAGCTGGACGGCCGGGGAGCTGTTTTTT.

The rearrangement links TRBV30 to TRBJ2-5, with 7 nucleotides matching TRBD2. The J call could be wrong; TRBJ2-7 is a better fit for the DNA end. Germline CDR1 and CDR2: GTSNPN and SVGIG (reference sequence). This CDR3 is built from 13 residues. The chain's CDR3 is CAWSVPGGYEQYF. CDR3 bases: TGTGCCTGGAGTGTACCGGGGGGATACGAGCAGTACTTC.

In DNA, the CDR3 is TGCAGTGCTAGGAACCCCGGGACAGGCTCCTACGAGCAGTACTTC. Its protein is CSARNPGTGSYEQYF. The gene calls are TRBV20-1 and TRBJ2-7, with 8 positions matching TRBD1. V lost 3 bases, J lost 0 bases, and 7 bases stayed unmatched. Germline V lookup: CDR1 DFQATT, CDR2 SNEGSKA (reference sequence). The CDR3 spans 15 residues.

This rearrangement joins TRBV20-1 to TRBJ2-5, with 13 bases matching TRBD2. Per germline, CDR1 DFQATT and CDR2 SNEGSKA (reference sequence). This CDR3 spans 17 amino acids. J was trimmed by 4 bases and V by 0 bases; bases with no gene match: 8. The CDR3 DNA reads as TGCAGTGCTAGAGATCAACTAGCGGGAGGGCCGGGAGAGACCCAGTACTTC. This sequence encodes CSARDQLAGGPGETQYF.

Note on this clonotype: The germline gene is not matched at one end of the junction; a read error may be the cause. The DNA of the CDR3 is TGTGCCAGCAGCGAAGAGGGGAGCTATGGCTACACCTTC. Protein: CASSEEGSYGYTF. The genes are TRBV4-2 and TRBJ1-2; perhaps TRBD1 as D (5 bases). This CDR3 has 13 amino acids. CDR1 is LGHNA, CDR2 YNFKEQ, per germline.

The chain joins TRBV5-6 to TRBJ2-5, with D possibly TRBD2 on 5 matching bases. The end of the DNA is better explained by TRBJ2-7, so the J call may be wrong. CDR3 length: 12 amino acids. Germline V gives CDR1 SGHDT, CDR2 YYEEEE. CDR3 amino acids: CASSLPGCEQYF. CDR3 DNA sequence: TGTGCCAGCAGCCTGCCGGGGTGCGAGCAGTACTTC.